This T cell receptor beta chain was sequenced for a study of T cell responses to AZD1222 COVID-19 vaccine (dated by TCRdb to the early 2020s). Turning to the overall study: AZD1222 recipients with second doses at about 4 weeks or about 12 weeks were pooled, because spike-specific TCR depth and breadth did not differ between schedules. Enrollment into the trials was organized by age into subgroups of 18-55, 56-69 and 70-plus years, and those subgroups contained about 160, 30 and 59 TCR-sequenced participants, respectively. TCR sequencing covered approximately 230 trial participants: 200 to 210 given two doses of AZD1222 and 26 given two doses of MenACWY control vaccine.

What this sample's time point label stands for: baseline before first vaccination. Samples from vaccinated people were obtained from the UK trials COV001 and COV002, which included a single-blind randomized controlled phase 2/3 trial of AZD1222 (ChAdOx1 nCoV-19) in healthy adults. Trial participant PBMC samples were collected at day 0 and day 28 after the second dose for TCRbeta chain sequencing. The CDR3 regions of human TCRbeta chains were subjected to immunosequencing. In the authors' own workflow: TCRs in the repertoires were matched against a reference library of SARS-CoV-2-specific TCRs that had been generated with the MIRA antigen-specificity platform. Breadth meant the fraction of unique TCRs that were SARS-CoV-2-associated, whereas depth meant the fraction of total T cells that were SARS-CoV-2-associated. Each spike-specific TCR was assigned to its reactive spike region and to a CD4 or CD8 class using the MIRA data. Log10-transformed breadth and depth values were compared by one-way ANOVA with Sidak's multiple comparisons tests. TCRdb re-hosts the immuneACCESS table, in-frame sequences only. Its copies lack some clones; in the studies checked, an unresolved V gene accounts for under half of them, and the cause for the rest is not known. That table gives V, J and clone size, and the DNA gave D and trimming. This sample holds 150,000 or so clones; about 89% were observed only once. Roughly 1.7% of the sample is held by the ten biggest clonotypes.

The CDR3 spans 18 residues, from the cysteine through the phenylalanine. The CDR3 DNA has 54 bases and is translated from base 1. CDR1 and CDR2 (LGHNA, YNFKEQ) derive from the germline V gene. V is pruned by 0 bases and J by 2 bases, leaving 13 bases of the junction without a gene match. Remarks on this clone: What this receptor recognizes is not known. Base qualities are not provided; no much larger clone lies one nucleotide away.

What the authors observed across the whole study: Because no day 14 peak-response samples were available, the repertoires could be characterized only after the peak T cell response. In the small 56-69-year group, the increase in depth fell short of significance, most likely because of low power. Conclusions about previously exposed vaccinees are limited because only five or six AZD1222 recipients were SARS-CoV-2 seropositive at baseline. CD4 TCRs associated with the vaccine covered the entire spike protein, and the dominant responses were in regions 160-218 and 743-854. Participants were mostly white British, with more females than males. The authors suggested clonal diversity may have been underestimated. Epitopes outside the regions mutated in the B.1.351 and B.1.1.7 variants were reportedly recognized by nearly half of the unique spike-specific TCRs. A significant rise in spike-specific TCR breadth and depth was observed after two AZD1222 doses relative to day 0 and relative to MenACWY recipients.

This clonotype was obtained from an adult in good health. The rearranged segments are TRBV4-2 and TRBJ2-7, and 7 junctional nucleotides match TRBD2. The sequencing here drew on peripheral blood, taken on day 0 of AZD1222 vaccination. The nucleotides read TGTGCCAGCAGCCAAGAGTTGAGTATAGCGGGCTTCACCTACGAGCAGTACTTC. This gives the protein CASSQELSIAGFTYEQYF.